This record concerns one T cell receptor (beta chain) sequence. Its antigen remains unknown. The CDR3 has 14 amino acids. Germline values: CDR1 SGDLS, CDR2 YYNGEE. Trimming cost V 3 bases and J 13 bases; bases outside gene matches: 8. These data come from a study of cytomegalovirus exposure and HLA in healthy donors. Primers for the PCR totalled 60 Vbeta and 13 Jbeta. TCRdb's table, derived via immunoSEQ multiplex PCR, lists solely in-frame clones and lacks some. The table shows about 150,000 clones, with approximately 84% occurring only once. Notes on the study in general: Associated with cytomegalovirus, according to the listing, were fewer than 200 TCR beta chains. Most CMV-associated TCR beta chains were later found to appear HLA-restricted.

This TCR derives from a girl between 5 and 17 years old in good health and CMV-seropositive. The sequenced sample consisted of PBMCs. The rearrangement links TRBV9 to TRBJ1-6, with TRBD1 matching 9 bases. The CDR3 spells CASSADRGSSPLHF. The DNA of the CDR3 is TGTGCCAGCAGCGCGGACAGGGGATCCTCCCCCCTCCACTTT.